This T cell receptor beta chain was identified in a study of T cell responses to AZD1222 COVID-19 vaccine. The CDR3 extends over 15 amino acids. Germline CDR1 MGHDK, CDR2 SYGVNS. The V end was cut by 1 base, the J end by 2 bases, with 6 bases between. Findings and limits, study-wide: No repertoire was sampled before or during the peak T cell response, only after it.

Profiling relied on immunoSEQ multiplex PCR, and the TCRdb table lists in-frame clones only, not all of them. Altogether around 140,000 clones are present, roughly 90% being singletons, with the ten largest covering approximately 3.1%. As for this clone: What it recognizes is unknown.

The sequencing here drew on peripheral blood, taken on day 0 of AZD1222 vaccination. This TCR derives from an adult in good health. The chain couples TRBV25-1 to TRBJ2-6, with a possible D match to TRBD2 (5 bases). In DNA form, the CDR3 reads TGTGCCAGCAGTGAATCGGGGACTGGGGCCAACGTCCTGACTTTC. Protein: CASSESGTGANVLTF.